These 7 T cell receptor beta chains share one sample of origin, sequenced in a study of follicular helper T cells after annual influenza vaccination (TCRdb year 2017). The library came from the immunoSEQ multiplex PCR assay. TCRdb stores this immuneACCESS table with in-frame sequences only. Part of the clones is absent; in the studies checked, under half of the shortfall reflects unresolved V genes, and no reason is known for the rest. The sample includes about 11,000 clones, with around four fifths observed a single time. The ten largest clones represent approximately 0.9% of the sample. The sequences come from CXCR5- memory CD4+ T cells sorted from blood, collected 6 weeks after influenza vaccination. According to the study, the label for this sample's cell subset or site signals: CXCR5- memory CD4 T cells. Every receptor here comes from an adult who received the influenza vaccine.

The sample holds a few counts of this clone. The V and J genes are TRBV5-1 and TRBJ2-7; tentative D call: TRBD2 (6 bases). The CDR3 covers 14 residues. Germline-derived CDR1 and CDR2 are SGHRS and YFSETQ. The V end was cut by 0 bases, the J end by 4 bases, with 11 bases between. DNA of the CDR3: TGCGCCAGCAGCTTGGGGGGACTGGGATACGAGCAGTACTTC. Its protein is CASSLGGLGYEQYF.

This clone was observed a single time. The CDR3 bases are TGTGCCAGCAGTCAACGGACAGGGGGCGGCACTGAAGCTTTCTTT. This sequence encodes CASSQRTGGGTEAFF. The rearrangement links TRBV25-1 to TRBJ1-1, with 11 bases fitting TRBD1. V shed 5 bases, J shed 4 bases, and the junction held 6 bases outside the gene matches. This CDR3 contains 15 residues. The germline gives CDR1 MGHDK, CDR2 SYGVNS.

The chain couples TRBV7-2 to TRBJ2-6, with 11 bases identical to TRBD1. J lost 0 bases, V lost 2 bases, and 3 bases had no gene match. The CDR3 runs to 18 residues. Germline CDR1 SGHTA, CDR2 FQGNSA. The CDR3 protein is CASSLRGTGGSGANVLTF. The CDR3 DNA reads TGTGCCAGCAGCTTAAGGGGGACAGGGGGCTCTGGGGCCAACGTCCTGACTTTC.

The V and J genes are TRBV7-2 and TRBJ2-7; 10 positions agree with TRBD2. Germline V lookup: CDR1 SGHTA, CDR2 FQGNSA. CDR3 length: 18 amino acids. The junction had 11 bases not matched to a gene; V was cut back by 0 bases and J by 3 bases. The CDR3 spells CASSLAVALAGAYYEQYF. The CDR3 DNA follows: TGTGCCAGCAGCTTAGCGGTCGCGCTAGCGGGAGCCTACTACGAGCAGTACTTC.

The V and J genes are TRBV2 and TRBJ2-7, with no clear D. Germline values: CDR1 SNHLY, CDR2 FYNNEI. The V end lost 4 bases, the J end lost 4 bases, and 8 bases lay between the germline ends. The CDR3 is made up of 12 amino acids. The DNA for the CDR3 is TGTGCCAGCAGTGTGTCGGAATACGAGCAGTACTTC. Translating gives CASSVSEYEQYF.

This chain joins TRBV7-8 and TRBJ1-2, with D possibly matching TRBD1 (5 bases). This CDR3 has 15 amino acids. V was pared by 0 bases and J by 5 bases, with 13 bases between. The germline gives CDR1 SGHVS, CDR2 FQNEAQ. The CDR3 DNA reads as TGTGCCAGCAGCTTAGCTGTCCAGGGACCATATGGCTACACCTTC. It yields the protein CASSLAVQGPYGYTF.

The chain employs TRBV27 and TRBJ2-3; 9 bases map to TRBD2. This CDR3 has 16 residues. Per the germline V gene, CDR1 is MNHEY and CDR2 is SMNVEV (reference sequence). Germline trimming cut 8 bases from V and 1 base from J; bases unmatched to any gene: 10. For the CDR3, the DNA is TGTGCCAGCTCGAATAGACTAGCGGAGCGCACAGATACGCAGTATTTT. Translation gives CASSNRLAERTDTQYF.